Each of the 17 T cell receptor beta chains below was sequenced from the same sample in a study of memory CD4+ T cells and cytomegalovirus serostatus (dated by TCRdb to between 2017 and 2020). A FACSAria II was used to sort memory CD4+ T cells, defined as single viable CD3+CD4+CD8-CD45RO+ cells. The library was prepared using the immunoSEQ multiplex PCR assay. Entries here come from immuneACCESS through TCRdb and include only in-frame sequences with V and J called. Some clones fail to appear in such tables; in the studies checked, an unresolved V gene covers under half of the shortfall, and the cause of the remainder is unknown. The sample table records tens of thousands of clones; about 74% of these occur just once. The ten largest clones capture about 0.9% of the sample. The sequenced sample was memory CD4+ T cells from blood. All receptors come from an adult in good health and CMV-seronegative.

This rearrangement joins TRBV19 to TRBJ2-7; tentative D call: TRBD2 (6 bases). With 6 bases removed from V and 0 bases from J, the gap between germline ends came to 15 bases. CDR1 and CDR2 from the germline V gene are LNHDA and SQIVND (reference sequence). There are 15 residues in the CDR3. The CDR3 spells CASRPTSTSSYEQYF. The CDR3 bases are TGTGCCAGTAGACCGACATCGACTAGCTCCTACGAGCAGTACTTC.

The gene calls are TRBV2 and TRBJ1-4; possible D gene TRBD1, 5 bases. CDR3 length equals 19 residues. Germline assignment: CDR1 SNHLY and CDR2 FYNNEI. V shed 8 bases and J shed 0 bases, with 25 bases lying between them. The CDR3 region has the DNA TGTGCCAGCCGCTGGGGGAGTTCAATAAGGGCTGCAACTAATGAAAAACTGTTTTTT. Amino acids: CASRWGSSIRAATNEKLFF.

A few counts support this clone. The gene calls are TRBV2 and TRBJ2-6; no reliable D call. The V gene's germline CDR1 is SNHLY and CDR2 FYNNEI. V lost 4 bases and J lost 0, with 4 bases in between. The length of the CDR3 is 14 residues. The CDR3 spells CASSGNSGANVLTF. The CDR3 region has the DNA TGTGCCAGCAGTGGTAACTCTGGGGCCAACGTCCTGACTTTC.

The genes are TRBV7-2 and TRBJ2-5; TRBD2 is a possible D gene (6 bases). The V end lost 2 bases, the J end lost 7 bases, and 14 bases lay between the germline ends. This CDR3 spans 14 amino acids. The germline gives CDR1 SGHTA, CDR2 FQGNSA. CDR3 DNA sequence: TGTGCCAGCAGCTTACAAGGGACTCCGGGGACCCAGTACTTC. Translation: CASSLQGTPGTQYF.

This chain uses TRBV10-3 with TRBJ2-1, with D perhaps matching TRBD2 (6 bases). Germline values: CDR1 ENHRY, CDR2 SYGVKD. The germline V and J ends were trimmed by 6 bases and 4 bases, with 19 bases remaining between them. The CDR3 totals 16 residues. The CDR3 spells CAISLLGGSGYNEQFF. The CDR3 region has the DNA TGTGCCATCAGCCTCCTCGGGGGATCTGGTTACAATGAGCAGTTCTTC.

The V and J genes are TRBV5-4 and TRBJ2-3; TRBD1 is a possible D gene (6 bases). The CDR3 runs 16 residues. CDR1 is SGHNT and CDR2 is YYREEE in the germline V gene (reference sequence). The V end was cut by 3 bases, the J end by 0 bases, with 14 bases between. CDR3 in DNA: TGTGCCAGCAGCTCCGAAACAGGGCCTAGCACAGATACGCAGTATTTT. Its protein product is CASSSETGPSTDTQYF.

The chain carries TRBV18 and TRBJ1-1, with D unclear. Looked up from germline, CDR1 is KGHSH and CDR2 is LQKENI. CDR3 size: 16 residues. Trimming cost V 3 bases and J 1 base, with 15 bases left between them. This chain's CDR3 is CASSPPGSRKNTEAFF. The CDR3 nucleotides read TGTGCCAGCTCACCTCCGGGCTCCCGTAAGAACACTGAAGCTTTCTTT.

V usage is TRBV11-3 and J usage is TRBJ2-1; 11 bases fit TRBD2. Germline CDR1 SGHNT, CDR2 YENEEA. The CDR3 consists of 16 residues. The J segment lost 7 bases and the V segment lost 1 base, leaving 6 bases of the junction unmatched. Here the CDR3 reads CASSLGSVAGGNEQFF. CDR3 sequence (DNA): TGTGCCAGCAGCTTAGGGTCCGTAGCGGGAGGGAATGAGCAGTTCTTC.

This chain joins TRBV5-6 and TRBJ2-7; 7 nucleotides agree with TRBD2. This CDR3 contains 15 residues. Germline V gene lookup returns CDR1 SGHDT and CDR2 YYEEEE. Germline trimming cut 4 bases from V and 0 bases from J; bases unmatched to any gene: 7. In nucleotides, the CDR3 is TGTGCCAGCAGCGGGAGGGTGGTAAGCTCCTACGAGCAGTACTTC. Amino acid sequence: CASSGRVVSSYEQYF.

V usage is TRBV27 and J usage is TRBJ2-7; 8 positions match TRBD1. Germline CDR1 is MNHEY and CDR2 is SMNVEV (reference sequence). The CDR3 contains 14 residues. The ends lost 4 bases at V and 6 bases at J; junction bases unmatched: 8. The CDR3 sequence is CASSSPGQAPEQYF. The CDR3 DNA sequence: TGTGCCAGCAGTTCGCCGGGACAGGCTCCCGAGCAGTACTTC.

The chain has TRBV6-5 and TRBJ2-5; unclear D gene. The V and J ends lost 2 bases and 2 bases respectively, with 9 bases between them. Germline V CDR1 and CDR2: MNHEY, SVGAGI. The CDR3 totals 14 residues. The CDR3 DNA reads TGTGCCAGCAGTTACAGTGGCCAGCAAGAGACCCAGTACTTC. Translation gives CASSYSGQQETQYF.

The J gene is TRBJ2-7, the V gene TRBV20-1; no firm D call. CDR1 and CDR2 (germline): DFQATT, SNEGSKA (reference sequence). Trimming took 1 base from V and 3 from J, leaving 4 bases between them. CDR3 size: 11 residues. The CDR3: CSARGGYEQYF. In DNA form, the CDR3 reads TGCAGTGCTAGAGGGGGCTACGAGCAGTACTTC.

The chain has TRBV9 and TRBJ2-3; no clear D gene. V was clipped by 4 bases and J by 4 bases, with 10 bases between them. CDR3 size: 13 residues. The germline CDR1 and CDR2 sequences are SGDLS and YYNGEE. CDR3 in amino acids: CASSSGSPDTQYF. CDR3 sequence (DNA): TGTGCCAGCAGCTCTGGGTCCCCAGATACGCAGTATTTT.

J is TRBJ1-2 and V is TRBV7-2; D is perhaps TRBD1 (5 bases). The germline V gene encodes CDR1 SGHTA and CDR2 FQGNSA. The V end lost 5 bases, the J end lost 4 bases, and 11 bases lay between the germline ends. The CDR3 is 13 residues long. The CDR3 spells CASSPGRFYGYTF. The DNA for the CDR3 is TGTGCCAGCAGCCCGGGGCGATTCTATGGCTACACCTTC. Complete variable domain (other parts from reference TRBV7-2 and TRBJ1-2): GAGVSQSPSNKVTEKGKDVELRCDPISGHTALYWYRQSLGQGLEFLIYFQGNSAPDKSGLPSDRFSAERTGGSVSTLTIQRTQQEDSAVYLCASSPGRFYGYTFGSGTRLTVV.

In its sample, this clone was seen once. The genes are TRBV29-1 and TRBJ2-5; D gene ambiguous. The V and J ends lost 4 bases and 1 base respectively, with 13 bases between them. CDR3 length: 14 residues. Germline V gives CDR1 SQVTM, CDR2 ANQGSEA. CDR3 amino acids: CSVGWPPGQETQYF. The CDR3 DNA is TGCAGCGTTGGATGGCCCCCCGGCCAAGAGACCCAGTACTTC. Looking up the rest from reference TRBV29-1 and TRBJ2-5 gives the full variable domain: SAVISQKPSRDICQRGTSLTIQCQVDSQVTMMFWYRQQPGQSLTLIATANQGSEATYESGFVIDKFPISRPNLTFSTLTVSNMSPEDSSIYLCSVGWPPGQETQYFGPGTRLLVL.

The chain couples TRBV6-5 to TRBJ2-5, with 8 bases matching TRBD1. CDR3 length equals 15 residues. Germline CDR1 and CDR2: MNHEY and SVGAGI. J gave up 2 bases and V 2 bases, and 4 bases lay outside the gene matches. The CDR3 DNA follows: TGTGCCAGCAGTTACACACGGACAGGGCAAGAGACCCAGTACTTC. Translation: CASSYTRTGQETQYF.

The sample holds a few counts of this clone. V and J are TRBV30 and TRBJ1-4; 7 nucleotides agree with TRBD1. The V gene end was trimmed by 0 bases and the J gene end by 3 bases; junction bases not matched to a gene: 4. The CDR3 is 15 residues long. Germline V gives CDR1 GTSNPN, CDR2 SVGIG (reference sequence). The CDR3 loop reads CAWSVGGGPNEKLFF. The CDR3 DNA reads as TGTGCCTGGAGTGTAGGGGGCGGGCCTAATGAAAAACTGTTTTTT.